These 9 T cell receptor beta chains originate from one sample sequenced in a study of cytomegalovirus exposure and HLA in healthy donors. The PCR contained 60 Vbeta and 13 Jbeta primers. Measured with immunoSEQ multiplex PCR; TCRdb has only the in-frame clones, and not every one. The sample totals 120,000 or so clones. Sample: PBMCs. These receptors originate from a man aged 18 to 29 in good health and CMV-seronegative.

The rearrangement uses TRBV5-5 and TRBJ2-5; TRBD2 agrees at 11 bases. The CDR3 runs 14 residues. Unmatched junction bases numbered 2, after V lost 4 bases and J lost 3 bases. CDR1 is SGHKS and CDR2 is YYEKEE in the germline V gene (reference sequence). The CDR3 coding sequence is TGTGCCAGCAGCCAGACTAGCGGGAAAGAGACCCAGTACTTC. It yields the protein CASSQTSGKETQYF.

The V call is TRBV27, the J call TRBJ2-1; 8 bases line up with TRBD2. Germline values: CDR1 MNHEY, CDR2 SMNVEV (reference sequence). V dropped 2 bases and J dropped 3; count of bases not matched to a gene: 3. This CDR3 comprises 15 residues. CDR3 amino acids: CASSLAGGLYNEQFF. In nucleotides, the CDR3 is TGTGCCAGCAGTTTAGCGGGAGGCCTCTACAATGAGCAGTTCTTC.

The J gene is TRBJ1-2, the V gene TRBV11-2; the match to TRBD1 covers 9 bases. The CDR3 runs to 17 residues. Germline CDR1 and CDR2: SGHAT and FQNNGV. V was pared by 5 bases and J by 6 bases, with 16 bases of the junction left unmatched. CDR3 protein: CASSRTPLPGQGDGYTF. CDR3 sequence (DNA): TGTGCCAGCAGCCGAACCCCCCTTCCGGGACAGGGAGATGGCTACACCTTC.

The chain has TRBV27 and TRBJ1-5, with D hard to call. The ends were cut back, 7 bases at V and 3 bases at J, with 10 bases in the middle. CDR1 is MNHEY, CDR2 SMNVEV, per germline (reference sequence). The CDR3 extends over 13 amino acids. The CDR3 sequence: CASTARFNQPQHF. The CDR3 region has the DNA TGTGCCAGCACCGCCCGGTTCAATCAGCCCCAGCATTTT.

The rearrangement links TRBV2 to TRBJ1-2; 10 bases map to TRBD1. The CDR3 covers 15 residues. Germline CDR1 and CDR2: SNHLY and FYNNEI. V gave up 1 base and J gave up 6 bases; unmatched junction bases: 5. CDR3 sequence: CASSEELTGGHGYTF. The CDR3, as DNA: TGTGCCAGCAGTGAAGAACTGACAGGGGGCCATGGCTACACCTTC.

As DNA, the CDR3 is TGTGCCAGCAGCTTAAGACAGGGTGGTCAGCCCCAGCATTTT. It is translated as CASSLRQGGQPQHF. The rearrangement links TRBV7-2 to TRBJ1-5, with 7 positions matching TRBD1. The length of the CDR3 is 14 residues. The J segment lost 6 bases and the V segment lost 2 bases, leaving 4 bases of the junction unmatched. Germline CDR1 is SGHTA and CDR2 is FQGNSA.

The chain carries TRBV28 and TRBJ2-1; 8 positions match TRBD2. The CDR3 runs 15 residues. CDR1 is MDHEN, CDR2 SYDVKM, per germline. J was trimmed by 5 bases and V by 7 bases; bases with no gene match: 10. The CDR3 sequence is CASIRPGLDHNEQFF. The CDR3 bases are TGTGCCAGCATCAGACCGGGACTAGACCACAATGAGCAGTTCTTC. Full variable domain (remainder filled in from reference TRBV28 and TRBJ2-1): DVKVTQSSRYLVKRTGEKVFLECVQDMDHENMFWYRQDPGLGLRLIYFSYDVKMKEKGDIPEGYSVSREKKERFSLILESASTNQTSMYLCASIRPGLDHNEQFFGPGTRLTVL.

This chain joins TRBV2 and TRBJ1-2; 9 nucleotides match TRBD1. CDR3 length equals 12 residues. V gave up 11 bases and J gave up 6 bases; unmatched junction bases: 7. Germline V gene data show CDR1 as SNHLY and CDR2 as FYNNEI. In nucleotides, the CDR3 is TGTGCCGTCGGACAGGGGAGGGATGGCTACACCTTC. Protein sequence: CAVGQGRDGYTF.

This sequence joins TRBV6-6 and TRBJ1-6; 9 bases agree with TRBD1. CDR1 and CDR2 from the germline V gene are MNHNY and SVGAGI (reference sequence). The CDR3 runs 15 residues. Germline trimming cut 6 bases from V and 6 bases from J; bases unmatched to any gene: 6. CDR3 DNA sequence: TGTGCCAGCAGCCGTTGGGGACAGGGTAATTCACCCCTCCACTTT. Translation gives CASSRWGQGNSPLHF.